The clone carrying this T cell receptor (beta chain) was counted only a few times. Its antigen is undetermined. Produced via immunoSEQ multiplex PCR; TCRdb's table is partial and in-frame only. The sample records around 42,000 clones, 88% being singletons. The data originate from a study of OX40 agonist ivuxolimab in advanced cancers. Across the study: The treatment was a fully human IgG2 OX40 agonist, ivuxolimab.

Study findings and constraints: Compared with CD4+, CD8+ T cells on average had more expanded clones. No determination was made of the antigen specificity of the expanded peripheral T cells.

The V gene's germline CDR1 is MGHRA and CDR2 YSYEKL. Trimming pared 3 bases from V and 3 bases from J, leaving 9 bases between. The CDR3 totals 13 residues. This chain joins TRBV4-1 and TRBJ2-7; the D is unclear. The input for sequencing was CD4+ or CD8+ T cells sorted from blood, taken in a trial of the OX40 agonist ivuxolimab. The source of this sequence is an adult with an advanced solid tumor such as melanoma, head and neck, liver or kidney cancer. The CDR3 spells CASSQVTSYEQYF. The CDR3 nucleotides are TGCGCCAGCAGCCAGGTAACGAGCTACGAGCAGTACTTC.